This record covers a single T cell receptor beta chain. The length of the CDR3 is 15 residues. The germline V and J ends were trimmed by 0 bases and 0 bases, with 9 bases remaining between them. CDR1 is MNHEY and CDR2 is SVGAGI in the germline V gene. Produced via immunoSEQ multiplex PCR; TCRdb's table is partial and in-frame only. The data hold 65,000 or so clones, with roughly nine tenths observed a single time. This specimen comes from a study of pediatric ulcerative colitis. This chain joins TRBV6-5 and TRBJ2-7; D gene uncertain. This clonotype was sampled from a boy aged 5-17 years with severe ulcerative colitis. The sample taken for sequencing was blood. CDR3 protein: CASSYSLQASYEQYF. In DNA form, the CDR3 reads TGTGCCAGCAGTTACTCGTTGCAAGCCTCCTACGAGCAGTACTTC.